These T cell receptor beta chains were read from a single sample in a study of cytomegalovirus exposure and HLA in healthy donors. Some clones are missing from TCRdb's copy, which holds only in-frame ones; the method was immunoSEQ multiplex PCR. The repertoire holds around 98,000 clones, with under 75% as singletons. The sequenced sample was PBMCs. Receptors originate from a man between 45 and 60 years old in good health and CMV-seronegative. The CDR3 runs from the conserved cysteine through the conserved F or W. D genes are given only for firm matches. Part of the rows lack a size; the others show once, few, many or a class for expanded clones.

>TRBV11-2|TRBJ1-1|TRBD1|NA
CASSRDRGLGTEAFF
TGTGCCAGCAGCCGGGACAGGGGGCTGGGCACTGAAGCTTTCTTT
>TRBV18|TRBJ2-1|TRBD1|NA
CASSGTGVDNEQFF
TGTGCCAGCTCTGGGACAGGGGTAGACAATGAGCAGTTCTTC
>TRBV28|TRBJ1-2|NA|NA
CASRPSLTENYGYTF
TGTGCCAGCAGACCATCACTTACAGAAAACTATGGCTACACCTTC
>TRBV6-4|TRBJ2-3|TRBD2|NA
CASSNLAGGTDTQYF
TGTGCCAGCAGTAATCTAGCGGGAGGCACAGATACGCAGTATTTT
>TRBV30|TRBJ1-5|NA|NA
CAWNQGWEPQHF
TGTGCCTGGAATCAGGGATGGGAGCCCCAGCATTTT
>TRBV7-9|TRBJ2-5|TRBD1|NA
CASSRDRGSETQYF
TGTGCCAGCAGCCGGGACAGGGGATCTGAGACCCAGTACTTC
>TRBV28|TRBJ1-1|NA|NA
CASSSPSRGILNTEAFF
TGTGCCAGCAGTTCTCCTTCTCGGGGTATTTTAAACACTGAAGCTTTCTTT
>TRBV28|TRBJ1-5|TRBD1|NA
CASSTGQGDQPQHF
TGTGCCAGCAGTACGGGACAGGGGGATCAGCCCCAGCATTTT
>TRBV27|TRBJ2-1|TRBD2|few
CASTNQRGGYNEQFF
TGTGCCAGCACCAACCAGCGGGGGGGATACAATGAGCAGTTCTTC
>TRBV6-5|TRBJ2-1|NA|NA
CASRTSWGPYNEQFF
TGTGCCAGCAGAACCAGCTGGGGCCCATACAATGAGCAGTTCTTC
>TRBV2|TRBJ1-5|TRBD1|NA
CASSADRAGNQPQHF
TGTGCCAGCAGTGCAGACAGGGCGGGCAATCAGCCCCAGCATTTT
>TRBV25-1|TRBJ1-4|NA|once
CASSSGVKATNEKLFF
TGTGCCAGCAGTAGCGGGGTTAAGGCAACTAATGAAAAACTGTTTTTT
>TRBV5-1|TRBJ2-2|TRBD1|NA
CASSLGTGGTGELFF
TGCGCCAGCAGCCTCGGGACAGGGGGCACCGGGGAGCTGTTTTTT
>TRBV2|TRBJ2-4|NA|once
CASSATENIQYF
TGTGCCAGCAGCGCGACAGAAAACATTCAGTACTTC
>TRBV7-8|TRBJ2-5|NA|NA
CASSGDVGASGETQYF
TGTGCCAGCAGCGGTGATGTGGGGGCGTCAGGGGAGACCCAGTACTTC
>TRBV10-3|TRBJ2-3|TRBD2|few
CAISGTSGIDTQYF
TGTGCCATCAGTGGGACTAGCGGGATTGATACGCAGTATTTT
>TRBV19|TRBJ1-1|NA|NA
CASSIERAGQEAFF
TGTGCCAGTAGTATAGAAAGGGCAGGGCAGGAAGCTTTCTTT
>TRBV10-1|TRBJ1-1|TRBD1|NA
CASSAVTGPYAEAFF
TGCGCCAGCAGTGCAGTGACAGGGCCGTACGCTGAAGCTTTCTTT
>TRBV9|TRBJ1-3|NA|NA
CASSAEAAGNTIYF
TGTGCCAGCAGCGCCGAGGCAGCTGGAAACACCATATATTTT
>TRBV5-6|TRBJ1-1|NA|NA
CASSFLDKRNTEAFF
TGTGCCAGCAGCTTCCTCGACAAGAGGAACACTGAAGCTTTCTTT
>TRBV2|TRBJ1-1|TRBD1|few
CASRQQGARVTEAFF
TGTGCCAGCAGGCAACAGGGGGCGCGGGTCACTGAAGCTTTCTTT
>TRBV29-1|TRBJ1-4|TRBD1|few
CSVARGTGNEKLFF
TGCAGCGTTGCACGGGGGACAGGGAATGAAAAACTGTTTTTT
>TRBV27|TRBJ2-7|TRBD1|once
CASSSPGQGAGYEQYF
TGTGCCAGCAGTTCACCGGGACAGGGGGCAGGGTACGAGCAGTACTTC
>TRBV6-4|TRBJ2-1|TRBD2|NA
CASSDIAGVGEQFF
TGTGCCAGCAGTGACATTGCGGGAGTAGGTGAGCAGTTCTTC
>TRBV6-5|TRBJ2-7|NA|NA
CASRGDGSSYEQYF
TGTGCTAGCAGAGGTGACGGGAGCTCCTACGAGCAGTACTTC
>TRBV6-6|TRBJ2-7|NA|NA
CASTSRRGGEQYF
TGTGCCAGCACGTCCCGGAGGGGAGGTGAGCAGTACTTC
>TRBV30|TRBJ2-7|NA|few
CAWSVTLLSTYEQYF
TGTGCCTGGAGTGTAACCCTATTGAGCACCTACGAGCAGTACTTC
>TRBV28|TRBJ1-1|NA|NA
CASTGGANTEAFF
TGTGCCAGCACCGGGGGGGCGAACACTGAAGCTTTCTTT
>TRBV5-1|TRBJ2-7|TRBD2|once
CASSLTSGGDEQYF
TGCGCCAGCAGCTTGACTAGCGGGGGCGACGAGCAGTACTTC
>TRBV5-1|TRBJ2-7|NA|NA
CASSGRGTDHEQYF
TGCGCCAGCAGCGGAAGGGGAACGGACCACGAGCAGTACTTC
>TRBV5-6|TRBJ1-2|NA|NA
CASSLGVAPGGYTF
TGTGCCAGCAGCTTGGGGGTGGCACCCGGGGGCTACACCTTC
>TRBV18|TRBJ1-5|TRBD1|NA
CASSPGQGPWPQHF
TGTGCCAGCTCACCGGGACAGGGTCCGTGGCCCCAGCATTTT
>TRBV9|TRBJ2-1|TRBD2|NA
CASSVTSGVSEQFF
TGTGCCAGCAGCGTGACTAGCGGCGTCAGTGAGCAGTTCTTC
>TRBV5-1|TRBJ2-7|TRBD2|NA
CASSFGRARGREYEQYF
TGCGCCAGCAGCTTCGGCAGGGCCCGCGGGAGAGAATACGAGCAGTACTTC
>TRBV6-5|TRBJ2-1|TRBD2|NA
CASRAGTSGYNEQFF
TGTGCCAGCAGAGCCGGGACTAGCGGGTACAATGAGCAGTTCTTC
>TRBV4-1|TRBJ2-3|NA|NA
CASSQDPGAGAGTDTQYF
TGCGCCAGCAGCCAAGACCCAGGGGCTGGTGCAGGCACAGATACGCAGTATTTT
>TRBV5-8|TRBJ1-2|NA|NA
CASSLVSSTDLNYGYTF
TGTGCCAGCAGCTTGGTATCTTCCACGGACTTAAACTATGGCTACACCTTC
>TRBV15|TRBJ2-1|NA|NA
CATSATRNNEQFF
TGTGCCACCAGTGCGACTAGGAACAATGAGCAGTTCTTC
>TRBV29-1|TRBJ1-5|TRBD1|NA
CSVLSGGHGTGVWEPQHF
TGCAGCGTTCTGTCAGGGGGCCACGGGACAGGGGTTTGGGAGCCCCAGCATTTT
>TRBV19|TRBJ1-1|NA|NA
CASSMSPKNTEAFF
TGTGCCAGTAGTATGAGCCCGAAGAACACTGAAGCTTTCTTT